The next 22 T cell receptor beta chains were all read from a single sample in a study of blood T cell repertoires in COVID-19 (dated by TCRdb to 2020 to 2022). Libraries were constructed by the immunoSEQ multiplex PCR assay. TCRdb mirrors the immuneACCESS table, restricted to in-frame sequences. Some clones are absent from its copies; in checked studies, under half trace to an unresolved V gene, and the reason for the others is unknown. The sample includes some 340,000 clones, with 85% observed a single time. 3.6% of the sample is in the top ten clones. Sequenced sample: peripheral blood. These receptors came from a young woman with acute or convalescent COVID-19.

This rearrangement joins TRBV7-3 to TRBJ1-2; 9 bases map to TRBD1. This CDR3 contains 14 residues. J lost 4 bases, V lost 5 bases, and 5 bases had no gene match. Germline V gene sequence: CDR1 SGHTA, CDR2 FQGTGA. CDR3 in amino acids: CASSGQGNFYGYTF. In DNA form, the CDR3 reads TGTGCCAGCAGCGGACAGGGGAACTTCTATGGCTACACCTTC.

The chain has TRBV28 and TRBJ2-3; D is uncertain. This CDR3 is built from 12 residues. V lost 10 bases to trimming and J lost 6 bases, with 14 bases between them. The V gene's germline CDR1 is MDHEN and CDR2 SYDVKM. As DNA, the CDR3 is TGTGCCACTAGTGAGTATCGGGATACGCAGTATTTT. The encoded protein is CATSEYRDTQYF.

V and J are TRBV10-2 and TRBJ1-1, with D unresolved. This CDR3 has 13 residues. V shed 0 bases and J shed 5 bases, with 7 bases lying between them. CDR1 and CDR2 from the germline V gene are WSHSY and SAAADI. CDR3 residues: CASSESPGTEAFF. DNA of the CDR3: TGCGCCAGCAGTGAGTCGCCGGGGACTGAAGCTTTCTTT.

The V and J genes are TRBV6-6 and TRBJ2-3, with 7 bases fitting TRBD1. Germline CDR1 is MNHNY and CDR2 is SVGAGI (reference sequence). The CDR3 is made up of 19 amino acids. V was clipped by 6 bases and J by 4 bases; unmatched bases: 22. In DNA form, the CDR3 reads TGTGCCAGCAGCCGACAGGGTTTTGTTCAGTTGGCCAGACCAGATACGCAGTATTTT. Translated: CASSRQGFVQLARPDTQYF.

With respect to this clone: At one end, the junction sequence differs from germline, possibly due to a read error. The rearrangement uses TRBV9 and TRBJ1-5; D is unresolved. The CDR3 has 13 residues. Germline loops: CDR1 SGDLS, CDR2 YYNGEE. The CDR3: CASSVDLNRPQHF. The CDR3 DNA is TGTGCCAGCAGCGTAGATTTAAATCGGCCCCAGCATTTT. The full variable domain, its missing parts supplied by reference TRBV9 and TRBJ1-5, is DSGVTQTPKHLITATGQRVTLRCSPRSGDLSVYWYQQSLDQGLQFLIQYYNGEERAKGNILERFSAQQFPDLHSELNLSSLELGDSALYFCASSVDLNRPQHFGDGTRLSIL.

In nucleotides, the CDR3 is TGTGCCAGCAGTTCAAGTAGCTCCTATAATTCACCCCTCCACTTT. It yields the protein CASSSSSSYNSPLHF. This chain links TRBV27 with TRBJ1-6; D ambiguous. The length of the CDR3 is 15 residues. V gave up 4 bases and J gave up 0 bases, with 7 bases separating them. Germline V lookup: CDR1 MNHEY, CDR2 SMNVEV (reference sequence).

This chain uses TRBV5-5 with TRBJ1-1, with 10 bases that match TRBD1. Trimming at V came to 3 bases and at J to 7 bases, leaving 6 bases not matched to a gene. Germline V CDR1 and CDR2: SGHKS, YYEKEE (reference sequence). The CDR3 covers 14 residues. The CDR3 spells CASSWTGGGGEAFF. As DNA, the CDR3 is TGTGCCAGCAGCTGGACAGGGGGAGGTGGTGAAGCTTTCTTT.

V and J are TRBV6-1 and TRBJ2-5; 8 bases match TRBD1. The V gene's germline CDR1 is MNHNS and CDR2 SASEGT. The CDR3 spans 14 residues. V was clipped by 3 bases and J by 5 bases; unmatched bases: 5. CDR3 protein: CASSDGTGRETQYF. For the CDR3, the DNA is TGTGCCAGCAGTGACGGGACAGGTCGGGAGACCCAGTACTTC.

The chain employs TRBV30 and TRBJ1-1, with TRBD1 identical over 7 bases. There are 13 residues in the CDR3. V shed 3 bases, J shed 1 base, and the junction held 2 bases outside the gene matches. Germline CDR1 and CDR2: GTSNPN and SVGIG (reference sequence). The CDR3 loop reads CAWRGDRNTEAFF. The DNA for the CDR3 is TGTGCCTGGAGGGGGGACAGGAACACTGAAGCTTTCTTT.

The chain uses TRBV10-1 and TRBJ1-1; D is ambiguous. The CDR3 is 12 residues long. The germline CDR1 and CDR2 sequences are WNHNN and SYGVQD (reference sequence). V was cut by 3 bases and J by 6 bases, with 8 bases left in between. The CDR3, as DNA: TGCGCCAGCAGTGACGGGTCGTCTGAAGCTTTCTTT. It translates to CASSDGSSEAFF.

The chain recombines TRBV2 with TRBJ1-6; TRBD1 agrees at 9 bases. The CDR3 extends over 16 amino acids. Germline-derived CDR1 and CDR2 are SNHLY and FYNNEI. Losses at the gene ends were 8 bases for V and 3 bases for J; bases not matched to a gene: 8. CDR3 loop: CASLLQGAGYNSPLHF. The CDR3 nucleotides read TGTGCCAGCTTACTACAGGGGGCCGGCTATAATTCACCCCTCCACTTT. The variable domain in full, completed from reference TRBV2 and TRBJ1-6, reads EPEVTQTPSHQVTQMGQEVILRCVPISNHLYFYWYRQILGQKVEFLVSFYNNEISEKSEIFDDQFSVERPDGSNFTLKIRSTKLEDSAMYFCASLLQGAGYNSPLHFGNGTRLTVT.

V and J are TRBV2 and TRBJ1-1; perhaps TRBD1 as D (5 bases). CDR3 size: 13 residues. The V and J ends lost 2 bases and 4 bases respectively, with 8 bases between them. Germline-derived CDR1 and CDR2 are SNHLY and FYNNEI. The CDR3 DNA reads TGTGCCAGCAGTGAACAGGGCGGCACTGAAGCTTTCTTT. Translating it yields CASSEQGGTEAFF.

Remarks on this clone: Other DNA sequences in the same sample also yield this CDR3. J is TRBJ1-5 and V is TRBV19; a weak D match, TRBD1 (6 bases). Trimming shortened V by 5 bases and J by 0 bases, and 11 bases separated the two germline ends. Germline V gene lookup returns CDR1 LNHDA and CDR2 SQIVND (reference sequence). This CDR3 contains 15 residues. The CDR3 sequence: CASSLWTDSNQPQHF. DNA of the CDR3: TGTGCCAGTAGTCTTTGGACAGATAGCAATCAGCCCCAGCATTTT.

The chain is built from TRBV5-1 and TRBJ2-1; 10 bases fit TRBD2. Germline V gene data show CDR1 as SGHRS and CDR2 as YFSETQ. V shed 4 bases, J shed 5 bases, and the junction held 3 bases outside the gene matches. There are 14 residues in the CDR3. CDR3: CASSKGTSDNEQFF. The CDR3 nucleotides read TGCGCCAGCAGCAAGGGGACTAGCGACAATGAGCAGTTCTTC.

As regards this clone: Other DNA sequences of this sample code for an identical CDR3. V is TRBV2 and J is TRBJ2-7, with D uncertain. Germline CDR1 SNHLY, CDR2 FYNNEI. The CDR3 sequence is 11 residues long. V was shortened by 6 bases and J by 3 bases, with 6 bases between the two germline ends. This CDR3 reads CASSPFYEQYF. The CDR3 DNA follows: TGTGCCAGCAGCCCCTTCTACGAGCAGTACTTC.

This chain links TRBV19 with TRBJ2-2; the match to TRBD1 covers 7 bases. Germline V gene data show CDR1 as LNHDA and CDR2 as SQIVND (reference sequence). The CDR3 extends over 15 amino acids. With 5 bases clipped from V and 0 bases from J, the junction kept 3 bases outside the gene matches. In nucleotides, the CDR3 is TGTGCCAGTAGTTGGGACAGAGCGAACACCGGGGAGCTGTTTTTT. It encodes CASSWDRANTGELFF.

This chain joins TRBV27 and TRBJ2-7; 11 bases are a match to TRBD2. The V gene end was trimmed by 5 bases and the J gene end by 9 bases; junction bases not matched to a gene: 15. This CDR3 has 16 amino acids. Per the germline V gene, CDR1 is MNHEY and CDR2 is SMNVEV (reference sequence). CDR3 sequence reads: CASSLAGSGGANRQYF. DNA of the CDR3: TGTGCCAGCAGTCTCGCGGGTAGCGGGGGGGCAAATCGGCAGTACTTC.

V is TRBV18 and J is TRBJ1-1, with a tentative D call TRBD1 (5 bases). The CDR3 extends over 15 amino acids. V gave up 5 bases and J gave up 4 bases, with 17 bases separating them. Per the germline V gene, CDR1 is KGHSH and CDR2 is LQKENI. The CDR3 loop is CASSKRRQGGTEAFF. The CDR3 DNA reads as TGTGCCAGCTCAAAACGGAGGCAGGGAGGCACTGAAGCTTTCTTT.

This clone appeared once. V gene TRBV7-9 combines with J gene TRBJ2-1, with 12 bases lining up with TRBD2. The trim removed 7 bases at V and 10 bases at J, leaving 11 bases unmatched. Germline V gives CDR1 SEHNR, CDR2 FQNEAQ (reference sequence). The CDR3 is 15 amino acids. In DNA form, the CDR3 reads TGTGCCAGCACCACGACTAGCGGGAGTTCCTGGGAGCAGTTCTTC. It is translated as CASTTTSGSSWEQFF. The full variable domain, in which reference TRBV7-9 and TRBJ2-1 provide the parts outside the CDR3, is DTGVSQNPRHKITKRGQNVTFRCDPISEHNRLYWYRQTLGQGPEFLTYFQNEAQLEKSRLLSDRFSAERPKGSFSTLEIQRTEQGDSAMYLCASTTTSGSSWEQFFGPGTRLTVL.

This clone was detected only a few times. The chain has TRBV7-8 and TRBJ2-7; 7 bases align to TRBD2. In germline, CDR1 is SGHVS, CDR2 FQNEAQ. V gave up 3 bases and J gave up 1 base; unmatched junction bases: 3. The CDR3 covers 14 residues. CDR3 amino acids: CASSFLGGSYEQYF. CDR3 nucleotides: TGTGCCAGCAGCTTCCTCGGGGGGTCCTACGAGCAGTACTTC. Using reference TRBV7-8 and TRBJ2-7 for the parts outside the CDR3, the full variable domain is GAGVSQSPRYKVAKRGQDVALRCDPISGHVSLFWYQQALGQGPEFLTYFQNEAQLDKSGLPSDRFFAERPEGSVSTLKIQRTQQEDSAVYLCASSFLGGSYEQYFGPGTRLTVT.

The chain couples TRBV15 to TRBJ2-3, with 7 positions matching TRBD2. Looked up from germline, CDR1 is LNHNV and CDR2 is YYDKDF (reference sequence). The CDR3 covers 15 residues. With 1 base clipped from V and 5 bases from J, the junction kept 6 bases outside the gene matches. The CDR3 sequence: CATSRGRLAGDTQYF. CDR3 DNA: TGTGCCACCAGCAGAGGGCGACTAGCAGGAGATACGCAGTATTTT.

The table lists this clone with a count of one. V is TRBV10-3 and J is TRBJ1-6; tentatively, D is TRBD1 (6 bases). The V end was cut by 4 bases, the J end by 8 bases, with 9 bases between. From germline, CDR1 is ENHRY and CDR2 SYGVKD. This CDR3 has 13 residues. The CDR3 region has the DNA TGTGCCATCAGTGGGGGGCTGGATTCACCCCTCCACTTT. Translating it yields CAISGGLDSPLHF.